This is a list of T cell receptor beta chains from one sample in a study of T cells after yellow fever vaccination. One entry per CDR3 protein results from TCRdb running MiXCR on the 5' RACE reads. This sample has about 300,000 distinct CDR3 sequences, with around 8.6% found just once. The input for sequencing was CD4+ T cells sorted from PBMCs, taken 5 days after the yellow fever booster vaccination. The receptors shown here come from a young man who received the YFV17D yellow fever vaccine. Both conserved end residues are part of each CDR3. Each record gives: D gene, clone size, V gene, J gene, CDR3 DNA, CDR3 protein. The D gene is left open where the match is weak. Size is omitted from some rows. Given values are once, few, many or a class for expanded clones.

d_gene: .; abundance: .; v_gene: TRBV12-3/TRBV12-4; j_gene: TRBJ1-2; CDR3nt: TGTGCCAGCAGTTTAGCATTGTTATCAAAACCCTATGGCTACACCTTC; CDR3aa: CASSLALLSKPYGYTF
d_gene: TRBD1; abundance: many; v_gene: TRBV5-1; j_gene: TRBJ2-5; CDR3nt: TGCGCCAGCAGCTTGACAGGGGTATTGGGGGAGACCCAGTACTTC; CDR3aa: CASSLTGVLGETQYF
d_gene: .; abundance: few; v_gene: TRBV18; j_gene: TRBJ1-2; CDR3nt: TGTGCCAGCTCACCTGGGCAAGTCTATGGCTACACCTTC; CDR3aa: CASSPGQVYGYTF
d_gene: TRBD1; abundance: .; v_gene: TRBV7-8; j_gene: TRBJ1-6; CDR3nt: TGTGCCAGCAGCTCCAGGGGGGGCCCCGGATCACCCCTCCACTTT; CDR3aa: CASSSRGGPGSPLHF
d_gene: TRBD1; abundance: .; v_gene: TRBV4-1; j_gene: TRBJ2-7; CDR3nt: TGCGCCAGCAGCCCGCAGCCGGGACAGGGGGCTTTGGAATACTTC; CDR3aa: CASSPQPGQGALEYF
d_gene: .; abundance: .; v_gene: TRBV25-1; j_gene: TRBJ2-7; CDR3nt: TGTGCCAGCAGTGCACCAGGGACCCACTACGAGCAGTACTTC; CDR3aa: CASSAPGTHYEQYF
d_gene: TRBD2; abundance: many; v_gene: TRBV7-3; j_gene: TRBJ2-1; CDR3nt: TGTGCCAGCAGCTTAACCTTCAGCGGGGCCACCTACAATGAGCAGTTCTTC; CDR3aa: CASSLTFSGATYNEQFF
d_gene: .; abundance: .; v_gene: TRBV12-3/TRBV12-4; j_gene: TRBJ1-4; CDR3nt: TGTGCCAGCAGTAATCCGGGAGGGGAAAAACTGTTTTTT; CDR3aa: CASSNPGGEKLFF
d_gene: TRBD2; abundance: .; v_gene: TRBV5-1; j_gene: TRBJ2-3; CDR3nt: TGCGCCAGCAGCTTGGGCACCGTAGCGGGGGGGGCCACAGATACGCAGTATTTT; CDR3aa: CASSLGTVAGGATDTQYF
d_gene: TRBD2; abundance: .; v_gene: TRBV10-3; j_gene: TRBJ2-2; CDR3nt: TGTGCCATCAGTGACGCACTAGCGGGGGTTTCCACCGGGGAGCTGTTTTTT; CDR3aa: CAISDALAGVSTGELFF
d_gene: TRBD2; abundance: few; v_gene: TRBV6-1; j_gene: TRBJ2-1; CDR3nt: TGTGCCAGCAGTGAGGATGCTAGCGGGGGGCCATACAATGAGCAGTTCTTC; CDR3aa: CASSEDASGGPYNEQFF
d_gene: .; abundance: many; v_gene: TRBV5-1; j_gene: TRBJ1-1; CDR3nt: TGCGCCAGCAGCTTGAGGACTATGAACACTGAAGCTTTCTTT; CDR3aa: CASSLRTMNTEAFF
d_gene: .; abundance: .; v_gene: TRBV2; j_gene: TRBJ1-1; CDR3nt: TGTGCCAGCACCCTAGACGGGACAAGTGGCACTGAAGCTTTCTTT; CDR3aa: CASTLDGTSGTEAFF
d_gene: .; abundance: many; v_gene: TRBV5-1; j_gene: TRBJ2-5; CDR3nt: TGCGCCAGCAGCTTATTGAGGGTGTCGGGAGAGACCCAGTACTTC; CDR3aa: CASSLLRVSGETQYF
d_gene: .; abundance: few; v_gene: TRBV11-2; j_gene: TRBJ2-3; CDR3nt: TGTGCCAGCAGCTTAGATTCCATAGTTCCGTATTTT; CDR3aa: CASSLDSIVPYF
d_gene: TRBD2; abundance: .; v_gene: TRBV20-1; j_gene: TRBJ2-3; CDR3nt: TGCAGTGCTAAATCTAGCGGAATAGATACGCAGTATTTT; CDR3aa: CSAKSSGIDTQYF
d_gene: TRBD1; abundance: .; v_gene: TRBV5-1; j_gene: TRBJ2-3; CDR3nt: TGCGCCAGCAGCCCAGGGGGATGGGCCCCCACAGATACGCAGTATTTT; CDR3aa: CASSPGGWAPTDTQYF
d_gene: .; abundance: many; v_gene: TRBV11-2; j_gene: TRBJ2-1; CDR3nt: TGTGCCAGCAGCTTTTATTCTCATAGTGAGCAGTTCTTC; CDR3aa: CASSFYSHSEQFF
d_gene: .; abundance: .; v_gene: TRBV4-1; j_gene: TRBJ2-1; CDR3nt: TGCGCCAGCAGGGTAAGGGGGGGCTACAATGAGGAGCAGTTCTTC; CDR3aa: CASRVRGGYNEEQFF
d_gene: .; abundance: many; v_gene: TRBV4-3; j_gene: TRBJ2-1; CDR3nt: TGCGCCAGCAGCCAAGGTATTTACAATGAGCAGTTCTTC; CDR3aa: CASSQGIYNEQFF
d_gene: TRBD1; abundance: .; v_gene: TRBV7-2; j_gene: TRBJ1-5; CDR3nt: TGTGCCAGCAGCCAACAGGGGTTCAATCAGCCCCAGCATTTT; CDR3aa: CASSQQGFNQPQHF
d_gene: .; abundance: many; v_gene: TRBV4-2; j_gene: TRBJ2-7; CDR3nt: TGTGCCAGCAGCCAAGGGGTTTCCTCCTTATCCTACGAGCAGTACTTC; CDR3aa: CASSQGVSSLSYEQYF